The entry below describes one TCR beta chain. The sample comes from a study of regulatory T cells in long-lasting Graves disease. Stated time point: newly diagnosed GD, antithyroid drugs for less than 3 months. Preparation of the TCR library used RNA extracted from PBMCs. For TCR beta, libraries came from iRepertoire HTBI primers and Arm-PCR of CDR3 regions. MiXCR, applied by TCRdb to the multiplex PCR reads, yields one record per CDR3 protein. The data hold approximately 470,000 distinct CDR3 sequences, with around 15% observed a single time. These sequences were also reported in another study, on T cells in Graves' hyperthyroidism and ophthalmopathy.

This sequence was found in a man in his forties with Graves disease. The specimen was peripheral blood mononuclear cells (PBMCs), collected at new diagnosis, from a patient treated with antithyroid drugs.

CDR3 nucleotide sequence: TGTGCCAGCCGCAATGATGCTGGGGCCAACGTCCTGACTTTC. It codes for CASRNDAGANVLTF. The V and J genes are TRBV12-3 or TRBV12-4 and TRBJ2-6, with D unresolved. The CDR3 runs 14 residues. V shed 8 bases and J shed 2 bases, with 10 bases lying between them.